The 2 T cell receptor beta chains presented below share a single source sample, sequenced in a study of TIL therapy for anti-PD-1-resistant metastatic lung cancer. As to time point: pre-treatment sample, taken before nivolumab and TIL therapy. Most excised metastases sampled were pleural nodules or supraclavicular lymph nodes. Sequencing used immunoSEQ v3. Here immunoSEQ multiplex PCR was the method, and the copy in TCRdb shows in-frame clones only, minus some. The sample contains 20,000 to 30,000 clones, around 77% of which appear only once. The sample was tumor tissue, taken at baseline. These receptors all stem from a person aged 25 to 80 with non-small cell lung cancer.

V and J are TRBV7-2 and TRBJ2-1, with D unclear. From germline, CDR1 is SGHTA and CDR2 FQGNSA. Deletions cut 1 base from V and 2 bases from J, with 12 bases between. The CDR3 runs 16 residues. The DNA for the CDR3 is TGTGCCAGCAGCTTAGTGATAGGTTCTGCCTACAATGAGCAGTTCTTC. Its protein is CASSLVIGSAYNEQFF.

V usage is TRBV25-1 and J usage is TRBJ1-5; D remains unclear. Germline CDR1 and CDR2: MGHDK and SYGVNS. The CDR3 covers 14 residues. Between the trimmed V and J ends, which lost 2 bases and 0 bases, there was a span of 5 bases. The CDR3, as DNA: TGTGCCAGCAGTGAAGGCCATAGCAATCAGCCCCAGCATTTT. This translates into CASSEGHSNQPQHF.